The clone carrying this T cell receptor (beta chain) was counted a few times. Its specificity is unknown. The treatment here: roughly 11-day PBMC culture with coronavirus spike peptide pools or control peptides (ViraFEST assay). Germline V gene lookup returns CDR1 SNHLY and CDR2 FYNNEI. Trimming at V came to 7 bases and at J to 6 bases, leaving 10 bases not matched to a gene. This CDR3 spans 15 amino acids. The assay that was used to sequence DNA from cultured CD4+ T cells was the Oncomine TCR Beta short-read assay. Each CDR3 protein gets one entry after TCRdb re-called the PCR reads with MiXCR. The sample lists 4,000 to 4,500 distinct CDR3 sequences; 26% were seen once. The data were taken from a study of vaccination and CD4 T cells after COVID-19.

The source is a human donor who had recovered from COVID-19. Input material: CD4+ T cells from blood, cultured in vitro. The chain is built from TRBV2 and TRBJ1-5, with 9 bases fitting TRBD1. Here the CDR3 reads CASTAGGQGIQPQHF. CDR3 DNA: TGTGCCAGCACCGCAGGGGGACAGGGAATTCAGCCCCAGCATTTT.